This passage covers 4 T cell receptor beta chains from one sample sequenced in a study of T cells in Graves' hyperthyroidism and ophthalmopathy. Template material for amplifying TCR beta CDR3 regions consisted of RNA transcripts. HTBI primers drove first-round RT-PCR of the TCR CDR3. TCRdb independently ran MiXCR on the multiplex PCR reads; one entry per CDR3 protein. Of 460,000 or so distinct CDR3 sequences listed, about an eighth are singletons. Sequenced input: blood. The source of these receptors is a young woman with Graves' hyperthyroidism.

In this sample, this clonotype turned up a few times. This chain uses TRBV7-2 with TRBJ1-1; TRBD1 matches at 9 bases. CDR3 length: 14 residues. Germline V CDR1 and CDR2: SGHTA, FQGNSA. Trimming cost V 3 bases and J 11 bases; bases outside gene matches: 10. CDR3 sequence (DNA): TGTGCCAGCAGCTTTCGCACAGGGGGCGCGGATGCTTTCTTT. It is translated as CASSFRTGGADAFF.

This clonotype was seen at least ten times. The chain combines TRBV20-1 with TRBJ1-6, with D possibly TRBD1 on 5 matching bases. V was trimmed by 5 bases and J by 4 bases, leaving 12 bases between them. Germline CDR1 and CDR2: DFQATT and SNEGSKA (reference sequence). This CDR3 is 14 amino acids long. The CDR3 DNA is TGCAGTGCTCGCCGGGGGGAGTATAATTCACCCCTCCACTTT. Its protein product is CSARRGEYNSPLHF.

Here the CDR3 reads CAIRLAGAVSGANVLTF. The CDR3 coding sequence is TGTGCCATCAGGCTAGCGGGAGCCGTCTCTGGGGCCAACGTCCTGACTTTC. This sequence joins TRBV10-3 and TRBJ2-6; the match to TRBD2 covers 10 bases. The CDR3 has 17 residues. Trimming removed 6 bases from V and 0 bases from J; junction bases left unmatched: 5. The germline V gene has CDR1 ENHRY and CDR2 SYGVKD.

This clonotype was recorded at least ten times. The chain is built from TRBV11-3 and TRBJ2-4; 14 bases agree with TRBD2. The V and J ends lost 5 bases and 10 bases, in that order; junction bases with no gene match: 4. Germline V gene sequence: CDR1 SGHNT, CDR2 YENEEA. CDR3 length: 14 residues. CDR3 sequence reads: CASSHGLAGGIQYF. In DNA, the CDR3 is TGTGCCAGCAGCCACGGACTAGCGGGAGGAATTCAGTACTTC.